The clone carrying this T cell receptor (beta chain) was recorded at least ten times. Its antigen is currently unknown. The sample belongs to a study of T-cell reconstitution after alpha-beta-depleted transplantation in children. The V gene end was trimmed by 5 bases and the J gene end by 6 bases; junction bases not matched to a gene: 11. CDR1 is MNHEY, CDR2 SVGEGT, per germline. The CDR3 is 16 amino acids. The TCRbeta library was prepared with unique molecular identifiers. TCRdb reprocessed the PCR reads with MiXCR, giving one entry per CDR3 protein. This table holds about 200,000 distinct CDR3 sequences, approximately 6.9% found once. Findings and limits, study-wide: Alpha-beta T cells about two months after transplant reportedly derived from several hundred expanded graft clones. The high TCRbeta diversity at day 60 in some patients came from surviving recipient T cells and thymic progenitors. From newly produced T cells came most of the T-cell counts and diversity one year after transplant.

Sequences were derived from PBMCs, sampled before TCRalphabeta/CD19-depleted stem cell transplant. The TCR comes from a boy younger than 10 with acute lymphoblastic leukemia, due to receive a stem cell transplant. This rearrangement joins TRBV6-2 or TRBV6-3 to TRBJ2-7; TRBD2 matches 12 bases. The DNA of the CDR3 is TGTGCCAGCAGTGATCCTCTTACTAGCGGGAGGCGCGAGCAGTACTTC. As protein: CASSDPLTSGRREQYF.